The sequence of this T cell receptor (beta chain) was determined in a study of T cell clonotyping in hematopoietic cell transplantation. In the case of this clone: Antigen specificity is unknown.

Sample time point: recipient sample about 28 days before transplant, after cytoreduction. Trimming shortened V by 4 bases and J by 1 base, and 8 bases separated the two germline ends. Germline V gene sequence: CDR1 SGHNT, CDR2 YYREEE (reference sequence). The CDR3 has 13 residues. The table came from immunoSEQ multiplex PCR; TCRdb's copy has only in-frame clones and leaves some out. Of about 7,400 clones in the sample, 88% were seen once. General study points: Higher Inverse Simpson Index values in graft donor and pretransplant recipient predicted broader posttransplant TCR diversity. At the given depth, recipient repertoires were over 95% de novo clonotypes. Pathologically expanded recipient clonotypes increased progressively from day 30 to day 180 as diversity fell. Cells were unsorted, so CD4 and CD8 contributions were not separated.

The TCR originated in a man aged 55-75 years with acute myeloid leukemia. Some clones in this sample may be carry-over from other donors' samples. The chain combines TRBV5-4 with TRBJ1-1, with unresolved D. The sample in question was peripheral blood mononuclear cells, obtained before stem cell transplant. The CDR3 spells CASSNNWNTEAFF. In nucleotides, the CDR3 is TGTGCCAGCAGCAACAATTGGAACACTGAAGCTTTCTTT.